What follows are 27 T cell receptor beta chains derived from one specimen sequenced in a study of blood T cell repertoires in COVID-19. Using immunoSEQ multiplex PCR, the repertoire was profiled, and TCRdb retains in-frame clones only, with some absent. The sample lists more than 85,000 clones, around 87% occurring once. Input material: peripheral blood. These receptors were collected from a human donor in a cohort sampled during active COVID-19.

The chain carries TRBV3-1 (or the pseudogene TRBV3-2) and TRBJ2-5; 8 nucleotides line up with TRBD2. The length of the CDR3 is 15 residues. Trimming at V came to 3 bases and at J to 4 bases, leaving 7 bases not matched to a gene. Germline CDR1 LGHDT, CDR2 YNNKEL (reference sequence). The CDR3 DNA reads TGTGCCAGCAGCCATTACGGGGGGGCCAGAGAGACCCAGTACTTC. Encoded protein: CASSHYGGARETQYF.

V gene TRBV7-9 combines with J gene TRBJ1-5; D may be TRBD1 (6 bases). The V gene's germline CDR1 is SEHNR and CDR2 FQNEAQ (reference sequence). V dropped 5 bases and J dropped 5 bases, with 22 bases sitting between them. This CDR3 spans 17 amino acids. The CDR3 loop reads CASSALPYRVRDQPQHF. As DNA, the CDR3 is TGTGCCAGCAGCGCTCTTCCGTACAGGGTTCGGGATCAGCCCCAGCATTTT. The entire variable domain, with the rest obtained from reference TRBV7-9 and TRBJ1-5, is as follows: DTGVSQNPRHKITKRGQNVTFRCDPISEHNRLYWYRQTLGQGPEFLTYFQNEAQLEKSRLLSDRFSAERPKGSFSTLEIQRTEQGDSAMYLCASSALPYRVRDQPQHFGDGTRLSIL.

The chain recombines TRBV7-9 with TRBJ2-5, with 14 bases lining up with TRBD2. Germline lookup yields CDR1 SEHNR and CDR2 FQNEAQ (reference sequence). Trimming at V came to 4 bases and at J to 3 bases, leaving 7 bases not matched to a gene. The CDR3 is 17 amino acids. The chain's CDR3 is CASSSPGLAGAKETQYF. The CDR3 coding sequence is TGTGCCAGCAGCTCCCCGGGACTAGCGGGGGCTAAAGAGACCCAGTACTTC.

This rearrangement joins TRBV4-2 to TRBJ2-2, with 9 bases lining up with TRBD2. The trim removed 4 bases at V and 7 bases at J, leaving 10 bases unmatched. Germline CDR1 reads LGHNA; CDR2 reads YNFKEQ. The CDR3 loop spans 16 amino acids. CDR3 nucleotides: TGTGCCAGCAGCCGCCTCGGCGGGGGGGCCGTCGGGGAGCTGTTTTTT. It codes for CASSRLGGGAVGELFF.

The chain is built from TRBV28 and TRBJ2-7; D is ambiguous. This CDR3 has 12 residues. Deletions cut 4 bases from V and 3 bases from J, with 7 bases between. Germline values: CDR1 MDHEN, CDR2 SYDVKM. The chain's CDR3 is CASSSSSYEQYF. CDR3 sequence (DNA): TGTGCCAGCAGTTCCTCTAGCTACGAGCAGTACTTC.

The chain combines TRBV4-2 with TRBJ2-7; 7 bases are a match to TRBD1. This CDR3 contains 15 residues. The trim removed 1 base at V and 0 bases at J, leaving 3 bases unmatched. Germline-derived CDR1 and CDR2 are LGHNA and YNFKEQ. CDR3 bases: TGTGCCAGCAGCCAAGGACAGGGTTACTCCTACGAGCAGTACTTC. As protein: CASSQGQGYSYEQYF.

The chain combines TRBV9 with TRBJ1-3; 12 positions agree with TRBD1. Germline trimming cut 0 bases from V and 5 bases from J; bases unmatched to any gene: 3. Germline assignment: CDR1 SGDLS and CDR2 YYNGEE. The CDR3 covers 16 residues. In DNA, the CDR3 is TGTGCCAGCAGCGTAGGGGGACAGGGGGCGAGAAACACCATATATTTT. This gives the protein CASSVGGQGARNTIYF.

This clone was counted once. This chain joins TRBV30 and TRBJ2-1, with 9 bases fitting TRBD2. Germline V CDR1 and CDR2: GTSNPN, SVGIG (reference sequence). The CDR3 length is 14 residues. The junction had 3 bases not matched to a gene; V was cut back by 3 bases and J by 3 bases. CDR3 coding DNA: TGTGCCTGGAGGGCTAGCGGGGTCTACAATGAGCAGTTCTTC. This sequence encodes CAWRASGVYNEQFF.

This chain joins TRBV18 and TRBJ2-3; D perhaps matches TRBD2 (6 bases). CDR1 is KGHSH and CDR2 is LQKENI in the germline V gene. The CDR3 totals 17 residues. V lost 3 bases, J lost 4 bases, and 20 bases lay in between. CDR3 residues: CASSPLGAGSTSDTQYF. For the CDR3, the DNA is TGTGCCAGCTCACCGTTGGGTGCGGGGAGCACCTCAGATACGCAGTATTTT.

The V and J genes are TRBV5-1 and TRBJ1-4, with D tentatively TRBD1 (6 bases). Germline lookup yields CDR1 SGHRS and CDR2 YFSETQ. This CDR3 has 16 amino acids. V was trimmed by 0 bases and J by 3 bases, leaving 12 bases between them. CDR3 loop: CASSLAPPGANEKLFF. Here the CDR3 DNA reads TGCGCCAGCAGCTTGGCCCCGCCAGGGGCTAATGAAAAACTGTTTTTT. The full variable domain, with the rest looked up from reference TRBV5-1 and TRBJ1-4, is KAGVTQTPRYLIKTRGQQVTLSCSPISGHRSVSWYQQTPGQGLQFLFEYFSETQRNKGNFPGRFSGRQFSNSRSEMNVSTLELGDSALYLCASSLAPPGANEKLFFGSGTQLSVL.

The rearrangement links TRBV7-2 to TRBJ2-7; 7 nucleotides align to TRBD1. J gave up 9 bases and V 6 bases, and 11 bases lay outside the gene matches. This CDR3 spans 13 amino acids. From germline, CDR1 is SGHTA and CDR2 FQGNSA. The CDR3 sequence: CASSLGQATAQYF. The CDR3 DNA sequence: TGTGCCAGCAGTCTCGGACAGGCCACCGCGCAGTACTTC. The variable domain in full, completed from reference TRBV7-2 and TRBJ2-7, reads GAGVSQSPSNKVTEKGKDVELRCDPISGHTALYWYRQSLGQGLEFLIYFQGNSAPDKSGLPSDRFSAERTGGSVSTLTIQRTQQEDSAVYLCASSLGQATAQYFGPGTRLTVT.

The chain has TRBV28 and TRBJ1-2, with D perhaps TRBD1 (5 bases). The germline V gene has CDR1 MDHEN and CDR2 SYDVKM. Between the trimmed V and J ends, which lost 7 bases and 0 bases, there was a span of 15 bases. The length of the CDR3 is 15 residues. Written as DNA, the CDR3 is TGTGCCAGCACCCTCACGCAGGGTGCTAACTATGGCTACACCTTC. Translated, it gives CASTLTQGANYGYTF.

V and J are TRBV7-9 and TRBJ1-1; possible D gene TRBD1, 6 bases. There are 15 residues in the CDR3. Trimming cost V 11 bases and J 0 bases, with 19 bases left between them. Per the germline V gene, CDR1 is SEHNR and CDR2 is FQNEAQ (reference sequence). The CDR3 loop reads CASYRDKGMNTEAFF. In DNA, the CDR3 is TGTGCCTCCTACCGGGACAAAGGAATGAACACTGAAGCTTTCTTT.

The CDR3 loop is CASSLSGGNTGELFF. CDR3 DNA: TGTGCCAGCAGCTTAAGCGGGGGGAACACCGGGGAGCTGTTTTTT. The J gene is TRBJ2-2, the V gene TRBV7-3; TRBD2 agrees at 7 bases. The ends lost 1 base at V and 1 base at J; junction bases unmatched: 0. The CDR3 extends over 15 amino acids. Per the germline V gene, CDR1 is SGHTA and CDR2 is FQGTGA.

CDR3 coding DNA: TGTGCCAGCAGGCAGCGGGGGAACTCCTACGAGCAGTACTTC. Residues: CASRQRGNSYEQYF. The V call is TRBV6-5, the J call TRBJ2-7, with 8 positions matching TRBD2. CDR3 length: 14 amino acids. J was trimmed by 0 bases and V by 6 bases; bases with no gene match: 4. CDR1 and CDR2 from the germline V gene are MNHEY and SVGAGI.

The V call is TRBV5-8, the J call TRBJ2-1; D possibly corresponds to TRBD2 (6 bases). Germline CDR1 reads SGHTS; CDR2 reads YDEGEE. The V end was cut by 4 bases, the J end by 0 bases, with 17 bases between. The CDR3 runs 17 residues. The CDR3 sequence is CASSPPAGSSSYNEQFF. Written as DNA, the CDR3 is TGTGCCAGCAGCCCCCCTGCGGGATCGAGCTCCTACAATGAGCAGTTCTTC.

The chain uses TRBV30 and TRBJ2-2, with TRBD1 identical over 9 bases. The CDR3 totals 13 residues. Trimming at V came to 4 bases and at J to 7 bases, leaving 4 bases not matched to a gene. From germline, CDR1 is GTSNPN and CDR2 SVGIG (reference sequence). The CDR3 loop is CAWNRGLGGELFF. The CDR3 nucleotides read TGTGCCTGGAACAGGGGGCTTGGCGGGGAGCTGTTTTTT.

The rearrangement joins TRBV19 to TRBJ1-1; weak D call: TRBD1 (6 bases). Germline CDR1 LNHDA, CDR2 SQIVND (reference sequence). Trimming took 7 bases from V and 5 from J, leaving 17 bases between them. The CDR3 covers 14 residues. The CDR3 region is CASIGGGARTEAFF. CDR3 coding DNA: TGTGCCAGTATCGGAGGGGGGGCGCGGACTGAAGCTTTCTTT.

This CDR3 reads CASSHATASYEQYF. The CDR3 DNA reads as TGTGCCAGCAGCCATGCGACAGCCTCCTACGAGCAGTACTTC. The chain couples TRBV3-1 (or the pseudogene TRBV3-2) to TRBJ2-7; possibly TRBD1 for D (5 bases). CDR1 and CDR2 (germline): LGHDT, YNNKEL (reference sequence). V shed 3 bases and J shed 0 bases, with 9 bases lying between them. CDR3 size: 14 residues.

This rearrangement joins TRBV6-5 to TRBJ1-3; D perhaps matches TRBD1 (6 bases). V lost 6 bases and J 2 bases, leaving 14 bases between the germline ends. CDR1 is MNHEY, CDR2 SVGAGI, per germline. This CDR3 is 15 amino acids long. The CDR3 is CASRPGQRAGNTIYF. CDR3 DNA sequence: TGTGCCAGCAGACCGGGACAAAGAGCTGGAAACACCATATATTTT.

The chain recombines TRBV4-1 with TRBJ1-4; D remains unclear. Trimming cost V 2 bases and J 8 bases, with 3 bases left between them. The CDR3 sequence is 11 residues long. Germline values: CDR1 MGHRA, CDR2 YSYEKL. This chain's CDR3 is CASSQSEKLFF. CDR3 in DNA: TGCGCCAGCAGCCAAAGCGAAAAACTGTTTTTT.

CDR3 sequence: CASSLTTGGSGNTIYF. The CDR3 coding sequence is TGTGCCAGCAGCCTCACGACGGGTGGCTCTGGAAACACCATATATTTT. The chain has TRBV9 and TRBJ1-3; D call uncertain. Per the germline V gene, CDR1 is SGDLS and CDR2 is YYNGEE. This CDR3 is built from 16 residues. Trimming removed 4 bases at V and 0 bases at J, with 14 bases between.

The rearrangement joins TRBV6-5 to TRBJ2-2; perhaps TRBD2 as D (5 bases). Trimming cost V 6 bases and J 4 bases, with 9 bases left between them. Per the germline V gene, CDR1 is MNHEY and CDR2 is SVGAGI. This CDR3 is 13 amino acids long. The CDR3 DNA follows: TGTGCCAGCAGATGGAGGACCACCGGGGAGCTGTTTTTT. Encoded protein: CASRWRTTGELFF.

The rearrangement links TRBV5-5 to TRBJ1-2, with D possibly matching TRBD1 (6 bases). Between the trimmed V and J ends, which lost 4 bases and 6 bases, there was a span of 13 bases. The germline V gene encodes CDR1 SGHKS and CDR2 YYEKEE (reference sequence). This CDR3 is 13 amino acids long. The CDR3 coding sequence is TGTGCCAGCAGCAAACAGGGAGTCGATGGCTACACCTTC. It translates to CASSKQGVDGYTF.

The genes are TRBV5-4 and TRBJ1-1; D unclear. The CDR3 extends over 12 amino acids. Deletions cut 0 bases from V and 8 bases from J, with 8 bases between. Germline CDR1 reads SGHNT; CDR2 reads YYREEE (reference sequence). CDR3 in amino acids: CASSLGQVEAFF. CDR3 coding DNA: TGTGCCAGCAGCTTGGGCCAGGTCGAAGCTTTCTTT. Combining the CDR3 with reference TRBV5-4 and TRBJ1-1 gives the whole variable domain ETGVTQSPTHLIKTRGQQVTLRCSSQSGHNTVSWYQQALGQGPQFIFQYYREEENGRGNFPPRFSGLQFPNYSSELNVNALELDDSALYLCASSLGQVEAFFGQGTRLTVV.

This clone showed up many times. The V call is TRBV6-5, the J call TRBJ2-1, with TRBD1 matching over 9 bases. The CDR3 runs to 13 residues. Looked up from germline, CDR1 is MNHEY and CDR2 is SVGAGI. V shed 6 bases, J shed 8 bases, and the junction held 5 bases outside the gene matches. In DNA, the CDR3 is TGTGCCAGCAGCGGGACAGGGCTCCATGAGCAGTTCTTC. This gives the protein CASSGTGLHEQFF.

The genes are TRBV30 and TRBJ2-2, with a possible D match to TRBD2 (5 bases). Germline CDR1 GTSNPN, CDR2 SVGIG (reference sequence). With 0 bases removed from V and 6 bases from J, the gap between germline ends came to 11 bases. The CDR3 spans 14 residues. For the CDR3, the DNA is TGTGCCTGGAGTGTACTTCTCGGGGCCGGGGAGCTGTTTTTT. It is translated as CAWSVLLGAGELFF.